Reported below is one TCR beta chain. The antigen is unknown. TCRdb called the 5' RACE reads again in MiXCR, with one record for every CDR3 protein. Of 1.5 million to 2 million distinct CDR3 sequences listed, around 29% were seen once; the top ten hold about 0.3%. This sample is drawn from a study of identical twins. Regarding the study as a whole: Fewer insertions were carried by abundant cord blood beta clonotypes, but none was seen in memory repertoires.

V lost 0 bases and J lost 8; bases outside the gene matches: 4. From germline, CDR1 is SGHRS and CDR2 YFSETQ. CDR3 length: 15 residues. The gene calls are TRBV5-1 and TRBJ2-1, with 11 bases aligning to TRBD2. Sequencing input: cord blood. This TCR came from a newborn girl in good health. Written as DNA, the CDR3 is TGCGCCAGCAGCTTGGCCGGGACTAGCGGAGATGAGCAGTTCTTC. Its translation: CASSLAGTSGDEQFF.